Listed below are T cell receptor beta chains from one sample, sequenced in a study of blood T cell repertoires in COVID-19. The protocol was immunoSEQ multiplex PCR, while the TCRdb copy is restricted to in-frame clones and leaves out a portion. Among 150,000 to 200,000 clones listed, about 88% were seen once. Sequenced material: peripheral blood. The source is a woman of 80 years or more with acute or convalescent COVID-19. Both conserved end residues are part of each CDR3. The order of the fields is J gene, V gene, clone size, D gene, CDR3 DNA, CDR3 protein. The D gene is left open where the match is weak. Size tells how often a clone was seen (once, few, many) or the class of an expanded clone, and some rows leave it out.

TRBJ2-2,TRBV13,.,.,TGTGCCAGCGCCGTTTGGAGGGCGAACACCGGGGAGCTGTTTTTT,CASAVWRANTGELFF
TRBJ1-1,TRBV27,.,.,TGTGCCAGCAGCTCGCTCAGGGGTTCTGAAGCTTTCTTT,CASSSLRGSEAFF
TRBJ1-1,TRBV7-8,few,.,TGTGCCAGCAGCCGAATACAACAAACTGAAGCTTTCTTT,CASSRIQQTEAFF
TRBJ1-1,TRBV5-4,.,.,TGTGCCAGCAGCCGGGTGGGGGGGATATGGACTGAAGCTTTCTTT,CASSRVGGIWTEAFF
TRBJ2-7,TRBV10-3,few,TRBD1,TGTGCCATCAGTGAATCATGGGACAGGGAATCTACCTACGAGCAGTACTTC,CAISESWDRESTYEQYF
TRBJ1-1,TRBV30,once,.,TGTGCCTGGAAGGAGGCCAGTGGAGCTTTCTTT,CAWKEASGAFF
TRBJ2-7,TRBV6-5,.,.,TGTGCCAGCAGCGCGGAGGGGACCTACGAGCAGTACTTC,CASSAEGTYEQYF
TRBJ2-6,TRBV18,.,.,TGTGCCAGCTCACCGGCAGTCTCTGGGGCCAACGTCCTGACTTTC,CASSPAVSGANVLTF
TRBJ1-1,TRBV5-6,few,.,TGTGCCAGCAGCTTGGTGGGACTGGAAGCTTTCTTT,CASSLVGLEAFF
TRBJ1-6,TRBV12-5,.,.,TGTGCTAGTGGTCGATTCAGGTCCTATAATTCACCCCTCCACTTT,CASGRFRSYNSPLHF
TRBJ2-5,TRBV25-1,.,TRBD1,TGTGCCAGCAGAGGGACAGCCCAAGAGACCCAGTACTTC,CASRGTAQETQYF
TRBJ2-3,TRBV11-2,.,.,TGTGCCAGCAGATCTCCAAGGGACAAGCATAGCACAGATACGCAGTATTTT,CASRSPRDKHSTDTQYF
TRBJ1-4,TRBV6-5,.,.,TGTGCCAGCATGACAGCAAATGAAAAACTGTTTTTT,CASMTANEKLFF
TRBJ1-1,TRBV7-9,.,TRBD1,TGTGCCAGCAGCTTAAAGGGACAGGGGAACACTGAAGCTTTCTTT,CASSLKGQGNTEAFF
TRBJ2-1,TRBV7-6,.,.,TGTGCCAGCAGCTTACATAGGAGGTCCTTTGACAATGAGCAGTTCTTC,CASSLHRRSFDNEQFF
TRBJ1-5,TRBV27,.,.,TGTGCCAGCAGTTGGACTCAAGGGCAGCCCCAGCATTTT,CASSWTQGQPQHF
TRBJ1-3,TRBV5-6,.,.,TGTGCCAGCAGCTTGGGGCAGGGGAACACCATATATTTT,CASSLGQGNTIYF
TRBJ1-1,TRBV7-9,.,.,TGTGCCAGACAACCCAGGGAGGTCACTGAAGCTTTCTTT,CARQPREVTEAFF
TRBJ1-6,TRBV6-5,.,TRBD1,TGTGCCAGCAGTTACTCGACCGGGACAGGCTATTCACCCCTCCACTTT,CASSYSTGTGYSPLHF
TRBJ2-7,TRBV29-1,.,TRBD2,TGCAGCGTCGATGGGGGACTAGCGGGGAACTCCTACGAGCAGTACTTC,CSVDGGLAGNSYEQYF
TRBJ2-3,TRBV5-4,.,.,TGTGCCAGCAGCTTGACCGGGAGCGCCAGCACAGATACGCAGTATTTT,CASSLTGSASTDTQYF
TRBJ1-2,TRBV7-9,once,TRBD1,TGTGCCAGCAGCTCGACAGGGGGCAGGTCCGGAGGCTACACCTTC,CASSSTGGRSGGYTF
TRBJ2-7,TRBV19,.,.,TGTGCCAGTAGGTCCGTTAACTACGAGCAGTACTTC,CASRSVNYEQYF
TRBJ2-1,TRBV7-2,.,.,TGTGCCAGCAGTCTATTTGGACTGACCAATGAGCAGTTCTTC,CASSLFGLTNEQFF
TRBJ2-3,TRBV18,.,.,TGTGCCAGCTCACGCGGTGATACGCAGTATTTT,CASSRGDTQYF
TRBJ1-6,TRBV11-2,.,.,TGTGCCAGCAGCTTAGAGAGGAGGAGCTCCTATAATTCACCCCTCCACTTT,CASSLERRSSYNSPLHF
TRBJ2-7,TRBV15,.,TRBD2,TGTGCCACCAGCACGGGAGGGGGGAACCTCTACGAGCAGTACTTC,CATSTGGGNLYEQYF
TRBJ1-6,TRBV5-8,.,.,TGTGCCAGCAGCTTGGGGCAGGGTTATAATTCACCCCTCCACTTT,CASSLGQGYNSPLHF
TRBJ1-5,TRBV20-1,.,TRBD1,TGCAGTGCTAGTGGGACAGCCATTAGCAATCAGCCCCAGCATTTT,CSASGTAISNQPQHF
TRBJ2-3,TRBV19,.,TRBD2,TGTGCCAGTAGCCCTACCCATGCTCCGGGGGGATATTTAGATACGCAGTATTTT,CASSPTHAPGGYLDTQYF
TRBJ2-7,TRBV12-3/TRBV12-4,.,.,TGTGCCAGCAGTTTGCCCCCCCGGGAGCAGTACTTC,CASSLPPREQYF
TRBJ2-2,TRBV10-1,few,TRBD2,TGCGCCAGCCCCCCCCGAAAGGGACTAGAATCCGGGGAGCTGTTTTTT,CASPPRKGLESGELFF
TRBJ2-1,TRBV6-6,.,TRBD1,TGTGCCAGCACCAAAGGACAGGGGAGATTCAGTGAGCAGTTCTTC,CASTKGQGRFSEQFF
TRBJ2-7,TRBV9,.,TRBD2,TGTGCCAGCAGCGTAGGTATGGGGGGGACTACTCTAACCTACGAGCAGTACTTC,CASSVGMGGTTLTYEQYF
TRBJ1-1,TRBV5-1,.,TRBD1,TGCGCCAGCAGCTCGACAGGGGTGGACACTGAAGCTTTCTTT,CASSSTGVDTEAFF
TRBJ1-6,TRBV15,.,.,TGTGCCACCAGCGCGACCGGGGGGAATTCACCCCTCCACTTT,CATSATGGNSPLHF
TRBJ1-1,TRBV28,once,TRBD1,TGTGCCAGCAGTTCTCTCCCCGGACAGGGAGGAACTGAAGCTTTCTTT,CASSSLPGQGGTEAFF
TRBJ2-1,TRBV5-1,.,.,TGCGCCAGCAGCTTGTTAGTCGCGGCGGATGAGCAGTTCTTC,CASSLLVAADEQFF
TRBJ1-2,TRBV3-1/TRBV3-2,.,TRBD1,TGTGCCAGCAGCCAAGCCGGGACAGGCCTCTATGGCTACACCTTC,CASSQAGTGLYGYTF
TRBJ2-1,TRBV6-4,few,TRBD1,TGTGCCAGCAGTGACAGAGTGACAGGGGGTATCAATGAGCAGTTCTTC,CASSDRVTGGINEQFF
TRBJ2-1,TRBV15,once,TRBD2,TGTGCCACCAGCAGAGATGGTCGACTAGCGGGGTACAATGAGCAGTTCTTC,CATSRDGRLAGYNEQFF
TRBJ2-3,TRBV19,.,.,TGTGCCAGTAGCATACTAGGAAGCACAGATACGCAGTATTTT,CASSILGSTDTQYF
TRBJ1-5,TRBV27,once,.,TGTGCCAGCAGTTCTGGGAGGTGGGGTTATCAGCCCCAGCATTTT,CASSSGRWGYQPQHF
TRBJ2-7,TRBV5-1,.,TRBD1,TGCGCCAGCAGCTTGGGACTAGGGACAGGGAGAATCCCCTACGAGCAGTACTTC,CASSLGLGTGRIPYEQYF
TRBJ1-1,TRBV19,.,.,TGTGCCAGTAGCCAAACAGGGAACACTGAAGCTTTCTTT,CASSQTGNTEAFF
TRBJ2-3,TRBV6-5,.,.,TGTGCCAGCAGGAGGGATACGCAGTATTTT,CASRRDTQYF
TRBJ2-5,TRBV10-3,.,TRBD1,TGTGCCATCAGTGAGATGACAGGGTCAGGGGAGACCCAGTACTTC,CAISEMTGSGETQYF
TRBJ1-6,TRBV27,.,TRBD1,TGTGCCAGCAGTTTTGGGACAGGGGGTAATCCACCCCTCCACTTT,CASSFGTGGNPPLHF
TRBJ1-1,TRBV5-4,.,TRBD1,TGTGCCAGCAGCGCAGGCCGGGACAGGGGGCGCAGGGGCCCCACTGAAGCTTTCTTT,CASSAGRDRGRRGPTEAFF
TRBJ1-1,TRBV9,.,.,TGTGCCAGCAGCGTAGCTCCAGGGGCGGCGAACACTGAAGCTTTCTTT,CASSVAPGAANTEAFF
TRBJ2-1,TRBV11-3,.,TRBD1,TGTGCCAGCAGCTTACGCGGGACAGGAGAATACAATGAGCAGTTCTTC,CASSLRGTGEYNEQFF
TRBJ2-5,TRBV7-2,.,.,TGTGCCAGCAGCTCCAGGGGGGCGGGTTTAGAGACCCAGTACTTC,CASSSRGAGLETQYF
TRBJ2-7,TRBV18,.,.,TGTGCCAGCTCACCCCCGACAGTTTCGTACGAGCAGTACTTC,CASSPPTVSYEQYF
TRBJ2-4,TRBV12-5,.,TRBD1,TGTGCTAGTGCAAGACAGGGGGCCGCCAAAAACATTCAGTACTTC,CASARQGAAKNIQYF